The 15 T cell receptor beta chains presented below share a single source sample, sequenced in a study of blood T cell repertoires in COVID-19. Profiled with immunoSEQ multiplex PCR; TCRdb holds only in-frame clones, not every one. The sample carries more than 150,000 clones, roughly 76% recorded once. What was sequenced was peripheral blood. These receptors originate from a woman older than 75 with COVID-19, enrolled during active disease.

CDR3 bases: TGTGCCAGCAGTGAAGATCAGGCAGGTTGGGCTTTCTTT. Translation: CASSEDQAGWAFF. The V call is TRBV2, the J call TRBJ1-1; no clear D gene. V was cut by 1 base and J by 11 bases, with 14 bases left in between. Per the germline V gene, CDR1 is SNHLY and CDR2 is FYNNEI. CDR3 length equals 13 residues.

The chain has TRBV28 and TRBJ1-1; 10 positions match TRBD1. Unmatched junction bases numbered 2, after V lost 2 bases and J lost 5 bases. The CDR3 covers 14 residues. The V gene's germline CDR1 is MDHEN and CDR2 SYDVKM. In DNA, the CDR3 is TGTGCCAGCAGTTTAAGGACAGGGGGAACTGAAGCTTTCTTT. Translation gives CASSLRTGGTEAFF.

This chain connects TRBV10-3 to TRBJ2-7; 11 bases fit TRBD2. Germline V gene sequence: CDR1 ENHRY, CDR2 SYGVKD. Germline trimming cut 10 bases from V and 0 bases from J; bases unmatched to any gene: 5. The length of the CDR3 is 14 residues. The CDR3 protein is CATRLAGGSYEQYF. The DNA of the CDR3 is TGTGCCACCCGTCTAGCGGGAGGCTCCTACGAGCAGTACTTC.

The sample holds one count of this clone. V gene TRBV7-2 combines with J gene TRBJ2-5, with 7 bases lining up with TRBD2. CDR3 length: 15 amino acids. Germline lookup yields CDR1 SGHTA and CDR2 FQGNSA. The V gene end was trimmed by 8 bases and the J gene end by 2 bases; junction bases not matched to a gene: 11. This chain's CDR3 is CASRPHAGVQETQYF. In DNA, the CDR3 is TGTGCCAGCCGCCCGCACGCGGGGGTGCAAGAGACCCAGTACTTC.

The chain is built from TRBV7-6 and TRBJ2-7; perhaps TRBD1 as D (6 bases). V lost 1 base to trimming and J lost 4 bases, with 11 bases between them. The CDR3 has 14 amino acids. From germline, CDR1 is SGHVS and CDR2 FNYEAQ. The chain's CDR3 is CASSLGGRSYEQYF. The CDR3 bases are TGTGCCAGCAGCTTAGGGGGGCGCAGTTACGAGCAGTACTTC. Full variable domain (outside the CDR3, taken from reference TRBV7-6 and TRBJ2-7): GAGVSQSPRYKVTKRGQDVALRCDPISGHVSLYWYRQALGQGPEFLTYFNYEAQQDKSGLPNDRFSAERPEGSISTLTIQRTEQRDSAMYRCASSLGGRSYEQYFGPGTRLTVT.

V gene TRBV19 combines with J gene TRBJ1-1; D remains ambiguous. Germline V CDR1 and CDR2: LNHDA, SQIVND (reference sequence). V gave up 6 bases and J gave up 0 bases, with 8 bases separating them. The CDR3 loop spans 13 amino acids. CDR3 region: CASSLSLNTEAFF. As DNA, the CDR3 is TGTGCCAGTAGCCTCAGTCTGAACACTGAAGCTTTCTTT.

V and J are TRBV25-1 and TRBJ2-7; the match to TRBD1 covers 7 bases. V lost 2 bases to trimming and J lost 3 bases; unmatched junction nucleotides: 7. Looked up from germline, CDR1 is MGHDK and CDR2 is SYGVNS. The CDR3 length is 15 residues. CDR3 amino acids: CASSEGRQGGYEQYF. The CDR3 coding sequence is TGTGCCAGCAGTGAAGGGCGACAGGGTGGCTACGAGCAGTACTTC.

This clone has just one count. J is TRBJ2-3 and V is TRBV9; TRBD2 matches 7 bases. CDR1 and CDR2 from the germline V gene are SGDLS and YYNGEE. The CDR3 extends over 18 amino acids. Trimming at V came to 0 bases and at J to 2 bases, leaving 12 bases not matched to a gene. For the CDR3, the DNA is TGTGCCAGCAGCGTAGCTCGGCTAGCGGCAGGATCCACAGATACGCAGTATTTT. Amino acids: CASSVARLAAGSTDTQYF.

CDR3 sequence reads: CASSLARGTQETQYF. The DNA for the CDR3 is TGCGCCAGCAGCTTGGCTCGCGGAACTCAAGAGACCCAGTACTTC. V is TRBV5-1 and J is TRBJ2-5; D is unclear. Germline lookup yields CDR1 SGHRS and CDR2 YFSETQ. There are 15 residues in the CDR3. Trimming took 0 bases from V and 2 from J, leaving 11 bases between them.

The chain is built from TRBV5-4 and TRBJ2-1, with a weak D call TRBD1 (5 bases). Between the trimmed V and J ends, which lost 1 base and 7 bases, there was a span of 12 bases. Germline V gene sequence: CDR1 SGHNT, CDR2 YYREEE (reference sequence). The CDR3 runs to 14 residues. CDR3 DNA sequence: TGTGCCAGCAGCTTGTTAGGGGCCGAAAATGAGCAGTTCTTC. Residues: CASSLLGAENEQFF.

This chain uses TRBV6-5 with TRBJ2-1; a possible D gene is TRBD2 (5 bases). The CDR3 spans 15 residues. V was trimmed by 4 bases and J by 2 bases, leaving 12 bases between them. The germline CDR1 and CDR2 sequences are MNHEY and SVGAGI. The CDR3 coding sequence is TGTGCCAGCAGTTTACAAGCGGTTACCTACAATGAGCAGTTCTTC. Translating it yields CASSLQAVTYNEQFF.

The chain links TRBV5-4 to TRBJ2-3; weak D call: TRBD2 (5 bases). There are 15 residues in the CDR3. The V gene's germline CDR1 is SGHNT and CDR2 YYREEE (reference sequence). The V gene lost 1 base and the J gene lost 2 bases, with 11 bases spanning the gap. CDR3 region: CASSLPGIYTDTQYF. The CDR3 region has the DNA TGTGCCAGCAGCTTGCCGGGGATTTACACAGATACGCAGTATTTT.

This clone is a singleton in its sample. The rearrangement joins TRBV7-2 to TRBJ1-4, with D perhaps TRBD1 (6 bases). V was cut by 5 bases and J by 7 bases, with 20 bases left in between. Per the germline V gene, CDR1 is SGHTA and CDR2 is FQGNSA. CDR3 length: 16 residues. DNA of the CDR3: TGTGCCAGCAGCCCGTGGGGGGGCGCGAAGGGTGAAAAACTGTTTTTT. Translation gives CASSPWGGAKGEKLFF.

This clone was seen only once. The chain employs TRBV18 and TRBJ2-1; a possible D gene is TRBD1 (5 bases). CDR1 is KGHSH, CDR2 LQKENI, per germline. The germline V and J ends were trimmed by 2 bases and 3 bases, with 14 bases remaining between them. There are 16 residues in the CDR3. As DNA, the CDR3 is TGTGCCAGCTCACCAGGGGCCCCGGCGAGCTACAATGAGCAGTTCTTC. Translating gives CASSPGAPASYNEQFF. The whole variable domain, filled in from reference TRBV18 and TRBJ2-1, reads NAGVMQNPRHLVRRRGQEARLRCSPMKGHSHVYWYRQLPEEGLKFMVYLQKENIIDESGMPKERFSAEFPKEGPSILRIQQVVRGDSAAYFCASSPGAPASYNEQFFGPGTRLTVL.

J is TRBJ2-2 and V is TRBV10-3; 9 positions match TRBD1. The ends lost 10 bases at V and 6 bases at J; junction bases unmatched: 12. Germline lookup yields CDR1 ENHRY and CDR2 SYGVKD. The CDR3 extends over 15 amino acids. The CDR3: CATHRGRDEAGELFF. In nucleotides, the CDR3 is TGTGCCACTCACAGGGGGCGTGATGAGGCCGGGGAGCTGTTTTTT.